The 26 T cell receptor beta chains below were found in one sample sequenced in a study of cytomegalovirus exposure and HLA in healthy donors. PCR employed 60 Vbeta and 13 Jbeta primers. Libraries were prepared by immunoSEQ multiplex PCR; TCRdb keeps only in-frame clonotypes and omits some of them. The sample shows around 200,000 clones, 82% of them seen only once. Material: PBMCs. Source of these receptors: a man between 35 and 55 years old in good health and CMV-seropositive.

The rearrangement joins TRBV10-1 to TRBJ2-1; 9 nucleotides align to TRBD2. The CDR3 contains 15 residues. The germline V gene has CDR1 WNHNN and CDR2 SYGVQD (reference sequence). Unmatched junction bases numbered 10, after V lost 6 bases and J lost 7 bases. This CDR3 reads CASSDGLATGNEQFF. For the CDR3, the DNA is TGCGCCAGCAGCGACGGACTAGCGACTGGGAATGAGCAGTTCTTC.

V and J are TRBV5-1 and TRBJ2-1, with TRBD2 matching over 7 bases. This CDR3 comprises 15 residues. Unmatched junction bases numbered 12, after V lost 4 bases and J lost 8 bases. The germline gives CDR1 SGHRS, CDR2 YFSETQ. The CDR3 region has the DNA TGCGCCAGCAGCCCTCGCTCGACTAGCCTTGATGAGCAGTTCTTC. Translated: CASSPRSTSLDEQFF.

The rearrangement joins TRBV7-9 to TRBJ1-3; the D gene is possibly TRBD1 (6 bases). Trimming removed 3 bases from V and 2 bases from J, with 8 bases in between. This CDR3 comprises 14 residues. Germline V gene sequence: CDR1 SEHNR, CDR2 FQNEAQ (reference sequence). The CDR3 is CASSFRQAGNTIYF. Here the CDR3 DNA reads TGTGCCAGCAGCTTTCGACAGGCTGGAAACACCATATATTTT. Together with reference TRBV7-9 and TRBJ1-3, the CDR3 gives the full variable domain: DTGVSQNPRHKITKRGQNVTFRCDPISEHNRLYWYRQTLGQGPEFLTYFQNEAQLEKSRLLSDRFSAERPKGSFSTLEIQRTEQGDSAMYLCASSFRQAGNTIYFGEGSWLTVV.

The chain couples TRBV5-4 to TRBJ1-1, with a tentative D call TRBD1 (6 bases). Per the germline V gene, CDR1 is SGHNT and CDR2 is YYREEE (reference sequence). V lost 4 bases, J lost 5 bases, and 6 bases lay in between. This CDR3 contains 11 residues. CDR3 loop: CASSRGTEAFF. Here the CDR3 DNA reads TGTGCCAGCAGCAGGGGGACTGAAGCTTTCTTT.

This clone showed up just once. The J gene is TRBJ1-5, the V gene TRBV2; the match to TRBD1 covers 7 bases. The CDR3 sequence is 14 residues long. Per germline, CDR1 SNHLY and CDR2 FYNNEI. The ends lost 1 base at V and 5 bases at J; junction bases unmatched: 2. CDR3 in DNA: TGTGCCAGCAGTGAAGGGACAGGATATCAGCCCCAGCATTTT. It encodes CASSEGTGYQPQHF.

This chain links TRBV5-1 with TRBJ2-7; TRBD1 matches 10 bases. J gave up 1 base and V 4 bases, and 5 bases lay outside the gene matches. The germline V gene encodes CDR1 SGHRS and CDR2 YFSETQ. The length of the CDR3 is 15 residues. The CDR3 protein is CASSVWTGGSYEQYF. As DNA, the CDR3 is TGCGCCAGCAGCGTTTGGACAGGGGGTTCCTACGAGCAGTACTTC.

The chain links TRBV30 to TRBJ1-2, with D possibly being TRBD1 (5 bases). CDR3 length equals 14 residues. CDR1 GTSNPN and CDR2 SVGIG come from the germline V gene (reference sequence). V was shortened by 4 bases and J by 0 bases, with 12 bases between the two germline ends. In nucleotides, the CDR3 is TGTGCCTGGACCACGACAGACGCTAACTATGGCTACACCTTC. Amino acids: CAWTTTDANYGYTF.

The chain employs TRBV19 and TRBJ2-7, with 9 positions matching TRBD1. The CDR3 totals 13 residues. CDR1 is LNHDA and CDR2 is SQIVND in the germline V gene (reference sequence). V lost 6 bases, J lost 5 bases, and 5 bases stayed unmatched. Written as DNA, the CDR3 is TGTGCCAGTAGCCGGACAGGGGAAAACGAGCAGTACGTC. This translates into CASSRTGENEQYV.

The chain joins TRBV21-1 to TRBJ2-7; TRBD1 is the table's D call, not checked against the DNA. TRBV21-1 is tagged as a pseudogene. CDR3 length equals 14 residues. The CDR3 protein is CASSKGGGTYEQYV. CDR3 nucleotide sequence: TGTGCCAGCAGCAAAGGAGGGGGCACCTACGAGCAGTACGTC.

CDR3 sequence (DNA): TGTGCCAGCAGCTCGGGACAAAACTATGGCTACACCTTC. Translated, it gives CASSSGQNYGYTF. The chain carries TRBV5-4 and TRBJ1-2; possible D gene TRBD1, 6 bases. Germline CDR1 reads SGHNT; CDR2 reads YYREEE (reference sequence). The CDR3 is made up of 13 amino acids. Trimming took 3 bases from V and 2 from J, leaving 8 bases between them.

The genes are TRBV5-1 and TRBJ2-3, with 7 bases lining up with TRBD1. Germline V lookup: CDR1 SGHRS, CDR2 YFSETQ. The CDR3 has 14 amino acids. Germline trimming cut 0 bases from V and 6 bases from J; bases unmatched to any gene: 4. The CDR3 protein is CASSLEGGLDTQYF. The DNA of the CDR3 is TGCGCCAGCAGCTTGGAAGGGGGCCTGGATACGCAGTATTTT.

This clone was detected only a few times. The chain joins TRBV15 to TRBJ2-2; D might be TRBD1 (5 bases). The CDR3 totals 13 residues. With 3 bases removed from V and 8 bases from J, the gap between germline ends came to 10 bases. CDR1 and CDR2 (germline): LNHNV, YYDKDF (reference sequence). The CDR3 DNA reads TGTGCCACCAGCAGGCAGGGTTCTGGGGAGCTGTTTTTT. Amino acid sequence: CATSRQGSGELFF.

This clone was seen just once. The chain joins TRBV18 to TRBJ1-1; the D gene is possibly TRBD1 (5 bases). This CDR3 region has 13 residues. Trimming left V 3 bases short and J 5 bases short, with 10 bases between. CDR1 and CDR2 from the germline V gene are KGHSH and LQKENI. For the CDR3, the DNA is TGTGCCAGCTCACCCAGGGCCAGGACTGAAGCTTTCTTT. Residues: CASSPRARTEAFF.

This clone showed up just a few times. The chain employs TRBV19 and TRBJ2-2; 14 bases fit TRBD2. The CDR3 runs 16 residues. CDR1 LNHDA and CDR2 SQIVND come from the germline V gene (reference sequence). V lost 1 base to trimming and J lost 7 bases; unmatched junction nucleotides: 2. The CDR3 loop is CASSIGGTSGSGELFF. In DNA, the CDR3 is TGTGCCAGTAGTATAGGAGGGACTAGCGGGAGCGGGGAGCTGTTTTTT. Full variable domain (rest looked up from reference TRBV19 and TRBJ2-2): DGGITQSPKYLFRKEGQNVTLSCEQNLNHDAMYWYRQDPGQGLRLIYYSQIVNDFQKGDIAEGYSVSREKKESFPLTVTSAQKNPTAFYLCASSIGGTSGSGELFFGEGSRLTVL.

V is TRBV7-8 and J is TRBJ1-5; 8 positions agree with TRBD1. CDR3 length: 13 amino acids. After removal of 5 bases from V and 7 bases from J, the junction contained 4 bases not matched to a gene. Germline lookup yields CDR1 SGHVS and CDR2 FQNEAQ. The CDR3 DNA follows: TGTGCCAGCAGCCCGACAGGGGCGCAGCCCCAGCATTTT. Its translation: CASSPTGAQPQHF. The full variable domain, rest sourced from reference TRBV7-8 and TRBJ1-5, is GAGVSQSPRYKVAKRGQDVALRCDPISGHVSLFWYQQALGQGPEFLTYFQNEAQLDKSGLPSDRFFAERPEGSVSTLKIQRTQQEDSAVYLCASSPTGAQPQHFGDGTRLSIL.

The chain combines TRBV5-1 with TRBJ2-1; TRBD2 matches 13 bases. The germline V gene encodes CDR1 SGHRS and CDR2 YFSETQ. V gave up 4 bases and J gave up 4 bases; unmatched junction bases: 5. The CDR3 totals 16 residues. The CDR3 DNA is TGCGCCAGCAGCCCGGGACTAGCGGGGATATACAATGAGCAGTTCTTC. Translated: CASSPGLAGIYNEQFF.

The chain couples TRBV5-8 to TRBJ2-2, with D hard to call. The CDR3 totals 12 residues. Germline-derived CDR1 and CDR2 are SGHTS and YDEGEE. V was trimmed by 2 bases and J by 6 bases, leaving 5 bases between them. CDR3 nucleotide sequence: TGTGCCAGCAGCTTTGGCTCCGGGGAGCTGTTTTTT. This translates into CASSFGSGELFF.

This clone was found a few times. The V gene is TRBV5-1, the J gene TRBJ1-1; no clear D gene. This CDR3 is 13 amino acids long. Germline values: CDR1 SGHRS, CDR2 YFSETQ. V was trimmed by 5 bases and J by 4 bases, leaving 12 bases between them. The CDR3 loop reads CASSIEGTTEAFF. CDR3 nucleotide sequence: TGCGCCAGCAGTATAGAGGGTACCACTGAAGCTTTCTTT.

This clone has just a few counts. The CDR3: CASSSTQGSYEQYF. The CDR3 nucleotides read TGCGCCAGCAGCTCCACACAGGGCTCCTACGAGCAGTACTTC. This chain links TRBV5-1 with TRBJ2-7, with D perhaps matching TRBD1 (6 bases). V was cut by 3 bases and J by 0 bases, with 10 bases left in between. The CDR3 spans 14 residues. The germline V gene has CDR1 SGHRS and CDR2 YFSETQ.

The CDR3 region is CATAGLGLGYGDTQYF. As DNA, the CDR3 is TGTGCCACAGCGGGACTAGGACTAGGGTATGGAGATACGCAGTATTTT. The V call is TRBV19, the J call TRBJ2-3, with 8 bases lining up with TRBD2. Germline assignment: CDR1 LNHDA and CDR2 SQIVND (reference sequence). CDR3 length: 16 residues. Trimming removed 10 bases from V and 5 bases from J; junction bases left unmatched: 17.

V and J are TRBV7-9 and TRBJ1-1; tentative D call: TRBD1 (6 bases). Trimming stripped 5 bases from V and 0 bases from J, with 13 bases between. The germline CDR1 and CDR2 sequences are SEHNR and FQNEAQ (reference sequence). The CDR3 is made up of 15 amino acids. In DNA, the CDR3 is TGTGCCAGCAGCACCTACAGGGAATTGAACACTGAAGCTTTCTTT. Translation: CASSTYRELNTEAFF.

The gene calls are TRBV29-1 and TRBJ1-2; D perhaps matches TRBD1 (6 bases). Germline loops: CDR1 SQVTM, CDR2 ANQGSEA. The CDR3 runs 13 residues. The V end was cut by 6 bases, the J end by 3 bases, with 14 bases between. Here the CDR3 reads CSVGTPDDYGYTF. The CDR3 DNA follows: TGCAGCGTCGGGACACCGGACGACTATGGCTACACCTTC. The full variable domain, rest sourced from reference TRBV29-1 and TRBJ1-2, is SAVISQKPSRDICQRGTSLTIQCQVDSQVTMMFWYRQQPGQSLTLIATANQGSEATYESGFVIDKFPISRPNLTFSTLTVSNMSPEDSSIYLCSVGTPDDYGYTFGSGTRLTVV.

The chain links TRBV30 to TRBJ1-4; TRBD1 matches 7 bases. Trimming at V came to 3 bases and at J to 0 bases, leaving 4 bases not matched to a gene. The CDR3 spans 15 residues. The germline CDR1 and CDR2 sequences are GTSNPN and SVGIG (reference sequence). This chain's CDR3 is CAWRGQQATNEKLFF. The DNA for the CDR3 is TGTGCCTGGAGGGGACAGCAAGCAACTAATGAAAAACTGTTTTTT.

This clone was observed a handful of times. This chain connects TRBV7-8 to TRBJ1-5, with 8 bases lining up with TRBD1. Germline V CDR1 and CDR2: SGHVS, FQNEAQ. This CDR3 comprises 16 residues. V was clipped by 0 bases and J by 9 bases; unmatched bases: 10. The CDR3 is CASSLAPGGWEGPQHF. As DNA, the CDR3 is TGTGCCAGCAGCTTAGCCCCAGGGGGCTGGGAGGGGCCCCAGCATTTT.

This chain uses TRBV10-1 with TRBJ1-5; 7 bases agree with TRBD1. The V and J ends lost 8 bases and 7 bases, in that order; junction bases with no gene match: 8. Germline assignment: CDR1 WNHNN and CDR2 SYGVQD (reference sequence). This CDR3 is 13 amino acids long. The CDR3 sequence: CASGTVFGQPQHF. The DNA for the CDR3 is TGCGCCAGCGGGACAGTGTTTGGACAGCCCCAGCATTTT.

This sequence joins TRBV19 and TRBJ1-1, with 9 bases fitting TRBD1. Germline trimming cut 9 bases from V and 3 bases from J; bases unmatched to any gene: 5. The CDR3 contains 13 residues. CDR1 LNHDA and CDR2 SQIVND come from the germline V gene (reference sequence). CDR3 DNA sequence: TGTGCCAGCGGGACAGGGTACGACACTGAAGCTTTCTTT. It encodes CASGTGYDTEAFF.